This TCR beta chain came from a study of blood T cell repertoires in COVID-19. Sequencing used immunoSEQ multiplex PCR; TCRdb keeps in-frame clones, though not all of them. The table shows about 100,000 clones, with roughly 84% occurring only once. The sequenced sample was peripheral blood. The receptor was derived from a woman in her fifties or sixties in a cohort sampled during active or convalescent COVID-19.

The CDR3 bases are TGTGCCAGCAGTGAACAGGACAGGTCCTACGAGCAGTACTTC. This encodes CASSEQDRSYEQYF. This chain uses TRBV6-1 with TRBJ2-7, with 7 bases matching TRBD1. The CDR3 is 14 residues long. CDR1 and CDR2 (germline): MNHNS, SASEGT. V shed 2 bases and J 1 base; nucleotides not matched to a gene: 2.